This T cell receptor beta chain was captured by sequencing in a study of PD-1 blockade in classical Hodgkin lymphoma. For the study at large: Patients were treated with nivolumab at 3 mg/kg, and this was given intravenously every 2 weeks.

TCRdb keeps only in-frame clones here, not all; method: immunoSEQ multiplex PCR. Found here are some 20,000 clones, about 87% of them singletons; the top ten hold about 4.5%. Comments on this clone: What it binds is not known.

Study-wide findings and caveats: CD8+ TCR diversity did not rise significantly by C4D1, unlike CD4+.

The time point is: cycle 4 day 1 (C4D1), after about 6 weeks of nivolumab. Each patient experienced a relapse that followed autologous stem cell transplantation, and brentuximab vedotin exposure varied. Through magnetic negative selection, CD8+ T cells were separated from PBMCs that had been thawed. This specimen was CD8+ T cells from blood, taken before the fourth cycle of nivolumab. The sequence derives from a human donor with classical Hodgkin lymphoma.

The DNA for the CDR3 is TGTGCCAGCAGCGTAGGGGCGGGGAGCGAGCAGTACTTC. Protein product: CASSVGAGSEQYF. This sequence joins TRBV9 and TRBJ2-7; a weak D match, TRBD2 (6 bases). The CDR3 spans 13 residues. The ends were cut back, 0 bases at V and 6 bases at J, with 10 bases in the middle. Germline loops: CDR1 SGDLS, CDR2 YYNGEE.